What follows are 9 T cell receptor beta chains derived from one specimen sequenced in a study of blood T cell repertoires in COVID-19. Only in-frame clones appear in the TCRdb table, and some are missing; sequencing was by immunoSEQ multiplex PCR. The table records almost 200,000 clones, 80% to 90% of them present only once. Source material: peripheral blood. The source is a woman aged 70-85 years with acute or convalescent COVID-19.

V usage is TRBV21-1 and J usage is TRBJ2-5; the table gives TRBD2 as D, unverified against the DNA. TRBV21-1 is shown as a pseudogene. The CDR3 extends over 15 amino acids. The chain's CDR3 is CASSNGTGRGETQYF. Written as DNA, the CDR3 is TGTGCCAGCAGCAACGGGACCGGGAGGGGAGAGACCCAGTACTTC.

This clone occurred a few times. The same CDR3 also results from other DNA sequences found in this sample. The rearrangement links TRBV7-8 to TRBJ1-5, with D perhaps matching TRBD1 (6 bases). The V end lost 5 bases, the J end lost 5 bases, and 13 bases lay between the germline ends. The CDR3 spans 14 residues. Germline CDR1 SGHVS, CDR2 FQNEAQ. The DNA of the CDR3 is TGTGCCAGCAGCCAAACAGGGTATGATCAGCCCCAGCATTTT. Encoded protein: CASSQTGYDQPQHF.

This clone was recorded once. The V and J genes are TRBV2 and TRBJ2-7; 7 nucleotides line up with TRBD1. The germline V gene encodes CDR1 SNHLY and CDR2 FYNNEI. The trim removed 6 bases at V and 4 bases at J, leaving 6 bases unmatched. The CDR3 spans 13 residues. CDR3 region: CASSWDSLYEQYF. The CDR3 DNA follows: TGTGCCAGCAGCTGGGACAGTTTGTACGAGCAGTACTTC.

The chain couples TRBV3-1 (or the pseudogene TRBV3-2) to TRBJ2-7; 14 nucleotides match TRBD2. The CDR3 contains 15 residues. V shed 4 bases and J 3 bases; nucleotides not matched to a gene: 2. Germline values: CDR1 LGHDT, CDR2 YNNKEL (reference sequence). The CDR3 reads CASSPGTSGGYEQYF. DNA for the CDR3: TGTGCCAGCAGCCCCGGGACTAGCGGGGGCTACGAGCAGTACTTC.

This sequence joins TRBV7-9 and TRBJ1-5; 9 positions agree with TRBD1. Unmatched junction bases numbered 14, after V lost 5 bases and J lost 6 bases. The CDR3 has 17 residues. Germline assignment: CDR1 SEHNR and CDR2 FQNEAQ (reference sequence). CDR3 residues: CASSPLGTGRLGQPQHF. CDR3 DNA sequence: TGTGCCAGCAGCCCCTTGGGGACAGGGAGGTTGGGTCAGCCCCAGCATTTT.

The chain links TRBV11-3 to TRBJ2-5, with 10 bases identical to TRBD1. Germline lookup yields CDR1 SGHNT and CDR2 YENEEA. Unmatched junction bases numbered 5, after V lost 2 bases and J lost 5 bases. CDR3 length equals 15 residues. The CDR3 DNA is TGTGCCAGCAGCTTACCGGGACAGGGGTCGGAGACCCAGTACTTC. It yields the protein CASSLPGQGSETQYF. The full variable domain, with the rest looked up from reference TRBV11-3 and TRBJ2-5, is EAGVVQSPRYKIIEKKQPVAFWCNPISGHNTLYWYLQNLGQGPELLIRYENEEAVDDSQLPKDRFSAERLKGVDSTLKIQPAELGDSAVYLCASSLPGQGSETQYFGPGTRLLVL.

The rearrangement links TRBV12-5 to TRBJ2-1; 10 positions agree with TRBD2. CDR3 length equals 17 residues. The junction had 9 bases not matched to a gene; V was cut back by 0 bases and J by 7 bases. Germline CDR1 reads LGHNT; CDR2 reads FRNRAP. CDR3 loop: CASGLVRLAGAANEQFF. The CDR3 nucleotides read TGTGCTAGTGGTTTGGTACGTCTAGCGGGAGCGGCGAATGAGCAGTTCTTC. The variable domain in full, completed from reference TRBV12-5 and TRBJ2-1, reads DARVTQTPRHKVTEMGQEVTMRCQPILGHNTVFWYRQTMMQGLELLAYFRNRAPLDDSGMPKDRFSAEMPDATLATLKIQPSEPRDSAVYFCASGLVRLAGAANEQFFGPGTRLTVL.

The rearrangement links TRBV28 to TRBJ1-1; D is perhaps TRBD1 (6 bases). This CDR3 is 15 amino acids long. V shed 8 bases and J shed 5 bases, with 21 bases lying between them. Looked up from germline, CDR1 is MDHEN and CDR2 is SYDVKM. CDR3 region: CASPSGSGGWTEAFF. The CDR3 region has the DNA TGTGCCAGCCCTTCCGGGTCGGGGGGCTGGACTGAAGCTTTCTTT.

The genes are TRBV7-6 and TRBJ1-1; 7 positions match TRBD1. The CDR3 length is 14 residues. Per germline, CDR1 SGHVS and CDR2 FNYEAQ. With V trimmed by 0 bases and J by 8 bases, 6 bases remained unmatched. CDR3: CASSLAEGTAEAFF. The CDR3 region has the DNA TGTGCCAGCAGCTTAGCAGAGGGGACAGCCGAAGCTTTCTTT.